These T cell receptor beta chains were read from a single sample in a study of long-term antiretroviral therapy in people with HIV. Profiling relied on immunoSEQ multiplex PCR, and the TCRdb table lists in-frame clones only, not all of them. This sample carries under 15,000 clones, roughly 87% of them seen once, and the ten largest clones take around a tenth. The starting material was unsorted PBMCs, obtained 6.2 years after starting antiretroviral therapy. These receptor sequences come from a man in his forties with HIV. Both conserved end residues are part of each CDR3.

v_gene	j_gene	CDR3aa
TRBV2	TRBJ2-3	CASSVNRVFDTQYF
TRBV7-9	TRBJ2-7	CASSLPPYEQYF
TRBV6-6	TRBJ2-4	CASSYSKIAKNIQYF
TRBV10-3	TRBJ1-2	CAISESGTGAGYGYTF
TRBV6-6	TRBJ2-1	CASSSGTSGYNEQFF
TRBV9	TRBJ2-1	CASSVDATHSGTYNEQFF
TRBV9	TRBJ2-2	CASSVGPTGELFF
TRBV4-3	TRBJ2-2	CASSQDFVRNTGELFF
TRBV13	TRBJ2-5	CATMETQYF
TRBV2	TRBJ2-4	CASKPLVTKNIQYF
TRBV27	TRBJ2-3	CASSVPGTSGADTQYF
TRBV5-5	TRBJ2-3	CASSLGQGAITDTQYF
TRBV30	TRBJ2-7	CAWGGWEAYEQYF
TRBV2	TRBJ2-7	CASVQGDYEQYF
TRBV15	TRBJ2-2	CATSRALSGSVNTGELFF
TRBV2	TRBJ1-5	CASSPWQAQNQPQHF
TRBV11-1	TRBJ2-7	CASRITGPTYEQYF
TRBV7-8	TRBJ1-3	CASSLATGPGNTIYF
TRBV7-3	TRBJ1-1	CASSQGVMNTEAFF
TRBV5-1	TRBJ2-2	CASSLRVTGELFF
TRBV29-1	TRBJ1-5	CSVGEGSNQPQHF
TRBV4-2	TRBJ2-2	CASSQDPQTGAYTGELFF
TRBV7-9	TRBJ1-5	CASSDWGQPQHF
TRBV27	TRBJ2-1	CASSFGGQGYNEQFF
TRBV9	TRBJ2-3	CASSVIGAGDTQYF
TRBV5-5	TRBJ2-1	CASIRGYEYNEQFF
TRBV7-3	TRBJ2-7	CASSLSQGVFSEQYF
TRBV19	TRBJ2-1	CASSISTSGYNEQFF
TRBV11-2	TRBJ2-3	CASVGLAGGGGTDTQYF
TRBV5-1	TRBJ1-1	CASSSGTGMKNTEAFF
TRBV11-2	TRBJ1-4	CASTPKGSFPPTNEKLFF
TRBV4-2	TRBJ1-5	CASSQEDRDNQPQHF
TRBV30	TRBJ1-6	CAWSGQANSPLHF
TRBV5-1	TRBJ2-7	CASSLFVDYEQYF
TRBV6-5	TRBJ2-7	CASSQSSYEQYF
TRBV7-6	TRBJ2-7	CASSLLGEAPGEQYF
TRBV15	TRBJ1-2	CATSRDRVLANYGYTF
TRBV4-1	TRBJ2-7	CASSYLITIPGQVPSYEQYF
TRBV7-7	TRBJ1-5	CASSTGFGQPQHF
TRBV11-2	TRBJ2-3	CASSRAGRQSTDTQYF
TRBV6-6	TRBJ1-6	CASSGGTVYNSPLHF
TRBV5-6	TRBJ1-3	CASSLGPNSGNTIYF
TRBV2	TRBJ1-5	CASRPSPSNQPQHF
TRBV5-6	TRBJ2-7	CASSPVPEQYF
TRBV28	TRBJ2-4	CASSPTQGSRKNIQYF
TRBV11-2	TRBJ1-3	CASSLPFRSSGNTIYF
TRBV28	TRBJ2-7	CASSSGEQYF
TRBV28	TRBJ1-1	CASSSRVAEAFF
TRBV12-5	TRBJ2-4	CASGLGGTDIQYF
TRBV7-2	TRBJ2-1	CASTKGGIRDNEQFF